This T cell receptor beta chain was sequenced in a study of identical twins. The CDR3 is 15 residues long. The V segment lost 3 bases and the J segment 7 bases; nucleotides outside the gene matches: 8. TCRdb reprocessed the 5' RACE reads with MiXCR, giving one entry per CDR3 protein. Of hundreds of thousands of distinct CDR3 sequences detected, less than 25% appear once; the ten largest clones hold about 2.7%. This sample also appeared in a second study, on T cells expressing NK-cell markers.

J is TRBJ2-3 and V is TRBV12-3 or TRBV12-4; TRBD2 matches at 9 bases. This receptor was obtained from a woman younger than 30 in good health. The sequencing input was CD4+ T cells sorted from blood. The CDR3 protein is CASSFGGRALNTQYF. The CDR3 bases are TGTGCCAGCAGTTTCGGCGGGAGGGCCTTAAATACGCAGTATTTT.